These 14 T cell receptor beta chains originate from one sample sequenced in a study of naive and memory T cell subsets. The beta constant-region primer was an equimolar mix of two oligonucleotides covering TRBC1 and TRBC2. From the UMI-ligation and nested PCR reads, TCRdb called clonotypes with MiXCR, one entry per CDR3 protein. The sample consists of some 85,000 distinct CDR3 sequences, about an eighth of them appearing once. Sequencing input: central memory CD4+ T cells from blood. The source of these receptors is a human donor in good health.

The rearrangement uses TRBV9 and TRBJ2-1; tentative D call: TRBD2 (6 bases). V was pared by 6 bases and J by 4 bases, with 14 bases between. The CDR3 length is 14 residues. Germline CDR1 and CDR2: SGDLS and YYNGEE. The CDR3 spells CASNRLAAYNEQFF. In nucleotides, the CDR3 is TGTGCCAGCAACAGATTAGCGGCTTACAATGAGCAGTTCTTC.

The chain couples TRBV7-7 to TRBJ2-5; 10 positions match TRBD1. CDR1 SSHAT and CDR2 FNYEAQ come from the germline V gene (reference sequence). V lost 5 bases, J lost 5 bases, and 11 bases stayed unmatched. The CDR3 consists of 16 residues. The CDR3 reads CASSRNPGQGSETQYF. In DNA form, the CDR3 reads TGTGCCAGCAGCCGTAATCCGGGACAGGGGTCGGAGACCCAGTACTTC.

The chain has TRBV28 and TRBJ2-7, with D perhaps TRBD1 (6 bases). The CDR3 is 15 amino acids. The germline gives CDR1 MDHEN, CDR2 SYDVKM. V lost 3 bases to trimming and J lost 3 bases, with 15 bases between them. This CDR3 is CASSLEDSRSYEQYF. CDR3 sequence (DNA): TGTGCCAGCAGTTTGGAGGACAGCCGGAGCTACGAGCAGTACTTC.

This sequence joins TRBV2 and TRBJ1-1, with no clear D. CDR1 is SNHLY and CDR2 is FYNNEI in the germline V gene. The CDR3 sequence is 13 residues long. The V gene lost 6 bases and the J gene lost 1 base, with 9 bases spanning the gap. For the CDR3, the DNA is TGTGCCAGCAGCATAGACACGAACACTGAAGCTTTCTTT. It codes for CASSIDTNTEAFF.

At least ten counts were recorded for this clonotype. The rearrangement links TRBV29-1 to TRBJ2-3, with 12 bases that match TRBD2. V lost 4 bases, J lost 4 bases, and 3 bases stayed unmatched. The CDR3 consists of 14 residues. Germline assignment: CDR1 SQVTM and CDR2 ANQGSEA. The CDR3 nucleotides read TGCAGCGTTGCTAGCGGGAGGGTCGCAGATACGCAGTATTTT. This sequence encodes CSVASGRVADTQYF.

This clonotype was seen a few times. V and J are TRBV18 and TRBJ2-3; D is unclear. Trimming pared 3 bases from V and 2 bases from J, leaving 9 bases between. Germline V gene data show CDR1 as KGHSH and CDR2 as LQKENI. The CDR3 runs 14 residues. The CDR3 DNA sequence: TGTGCCAGCTCACCCCCCTACCCCACAGATACGCAGTATTTT. Translating gives CASSPPYPTDTQYF.

In this sample, this clonotype turned up a few times. The rearrangement links TRBV28 to TRBJ2-1, with no clear D. Germline V gene lookup returns CDR1 MDHEN and CDR2 SYDVKM. Trimming removed 5 bases at V and 5 bases at J, with 4 bases between. The CDR3 extends over 11 amino acids. CDR3 DNA sequence: TGTGCCAGCAGTCAAGACAATGAGCAGTTCTTC. This encodes CASSQDNEQFF. The entire variable domain, with the rest obtained from reference TRBV28 and TRBJ2-1, is as follows: DVKVTQSSRYLVKRTGEKVFLECVQDMDHENMFWYRQDPGLGLRLIYFSYDVKMKEKGDIPEGYSVSREKKERFSLILESASTNQTSMYLCASSQDNEQFFGPGTRLTVL.

This chain joins TRBV20-1 and TRBJ2-1; 9 positions agree with TRBD1. This CDR3 region has 13 residues. Germline trimming cut 5 bases from V and 8 bases from J; bases unmatched to any gene: 7. The germline V gene has CDR1 DFQATT and CDR2 SNEGSKA (reference sequence). Written as DNA, the CDR3 is TGCAGTGCTCCTCGGACAGGGGTCTATGAGCAGTTCTTC. It specifies CSAPRTGVYEQFF.

This clonotype was observed at least ten times. The chain is built from TRBV6-2 or TRBV6-3 and TRBJ2-1; 10 nucleotides align to TRBD2. The CDR3 sequence is 14 residues long. Germline CDR1 and CDR2: MNHEY and SVGEGT. With V trimmed by 8 bases and J by 5 bases, 6 bases remained unmatched. Here the CDR3 reads CASSTAGGNNEQFF. In DNA form, the CDR3 reads TGTGCCAGCTCAACAGCGGGAGGGAACAATGAGCAGTTCTTC.

The J gene is TRBJ1-5, the V gene TRBV20-1; tentative D call: TRBD1 (5 bases). V dropped 5 bases and J dropped 5 bases, with 13 bases sitting between them. The CDR3 contains 13 residues. Per germline, CDR1 DFQATT and CDR2 SNEGSKA (reference sequence). The CDR3 DNA reads as TGCAGTGCTGACGACAGTCTCCATCAGCCCCAGCATTTT. Translated, it gives CSADDSLHQPQHF.

This clonotype was recorded many times. The V and J genes are TRBV28 and TRBJ1-2, with D unresolved. CDR1 and CDR2 (germline): MDHEN, SYDVKM. CDR3 length equals 13 residues. Between the trimmed V and J ends, which lost 3 bases and 1 base, there was a span of 6 bases. Here the CDR3 reads CASSLVSNYGYTF. The CDR3 DNA sequence: TGTGCCAGCAGTTTGGTTAGTAACTATGGCTACACCTTC.

There are many counts of this clonotype. V and J are TRBV19 and TRBJ2-4; D may be TRBD2 (5 bases). V lost 1 base and J lost 3, with 10 bases in between. The CDR3 is 15 residues long. Germline V gene lookup returns CDR1 LNHDA and CDR2 SQIVND (reference sequence). CDR3 loop: CASSIGGLLKNIQYF. The CDR3 DNA is TGTGCCAGTAGTATAGGAGGACTGCTCAAAAACATTCAGTACTTC.

This clonotype showed up just a few times. The V gene is TRBV28, the J gene TRBJ2-7; D unresolved. The CDR3 is made up of 12 amino acids. Trimming cost V 2 bases and J 6 bases, with 8 bases left between them. Germline V gene sequence: CDR1 MDHEN, CDR2 SYDVKM. This CDR3 is CASSLLGREQYF. The CDR3 DNA reads TGTGCCAGCAGTTTACTCGGACGCGAGCAGTACTTC.

This clonotype was counted a few times. The chain is built from TRBV30 and TRBJ1-6; D unresolved. The germline V gene encodes CDR1 GTSNPN and CDR2 SVGIG (reference sequence). This CDR3 has 11 residues. The V and J ends lost 5 bases and 7 bases respectively, with 6 bases between them. As DNA, the CDR3 is TGTGCCTGGGCGAGGAATTCACCCCTCCACTTT. Its translation is CAWARNSPLHF.